The 28 T cell receptor beta chains below all came from one sample that was sequenced in a study of cytomegalovirus exposure and HLA in healthy donors. The PCR made use of 60 Vbeta and 13 Jbeta primers. The method was immunoSEQ multiplex PCR; TCRdb's version includes in-frame clones alone and lacks a portion of them. The top ten hold over 6% of the sample, which has over 150,000 clones, more than 75% seen once. The sample comprised PBMCs. The receptors shown here come from a young man in good health and CMV-seropositive.

The rearrangement uses TRBV9 and TRBJ1-1; no clear D gene. Germline V lookup: CDR1 SGDLS, CDR2 YYNGEE. Trimming cost V 5 bases and J 3 bases, with 14 bases left between them. The CDR3 loop spans 14 amino acids. CDR3 loop: CASRRGPRDTEAFF. The CDR3 DNA follows: TGTGCCAGCAGGCGGGGTCCGAGGGACACTGAAGCTTTCTTT.

V gene TRBV19 combines with J gene TRBJ2-3; the D gene is possibly TRBD2 (7 bases). V shed 3 bases and J shed 0 bases, with 13 bases lying between them. The CDR3 is 16 residues long. Per germline, CDR1 LNHDA and CDR2 SQIVND (reference sequence). DNA of the CDR3: TGTGCCAGTAGTATCCGGGCGGGGGCCAGCACAGATACGCAGTATTTT. Its translation is CASSIRAGASTDTQYF.

The V call is TRBV21-1, the J call TRBJ2-5; TRBD2 is taken as the D call from the table, unchecked against the DNA. TRBV21-1 is a recognized pseudogene. CDR3 length equals 17 residues. The CDR3 protein is CASSKVGLAGGRETQYF. The DNA for the CDR3 is TGTGCCAGCAGCAAAGTGGGACTAGCGGGAGGGCGGGAGACCCAGTACTTC.

The J gene is TRBJ2-2, the V gene TRBV27; 8 nucleotides line up with TRBD1. Germline trimming cut 2 bases from V and 4 bases from J; bases unmatched to any gene: 6. From germline, CDR1 is MNHEY and CDR2 SMNVEV (reference sequence). This CDR3 comprises 16 residues. The chain's CDR3 is CASSLRTGLGTGELFF. In nucleotides, the CDR3 is TGTGCCAGCAGTTTAAGGACAGGGTTAGGCACCGGGGAGCTGTTTTTT.

The V call is TRBV19, the J call TRBJ2-1; 11 nucleotides line up with TRBD2. The CDR3 is 17 amino acids. J gave up 10 bases and V 4 bases, and 15 bases lay outside the gene matches. Germline-derived CDR1 and CDR2 are LNHDA and SQIVND (reference sequence). The CDR3, as DNA: TGTGCCAGTAGTACCTCAGGACTAGCGGGCTCCTCGTGGGAGCAGTTCTTC. Amino acid sequence: CASSTSGLAGSSWEQFF. Based on the CDR3 plus reference TRBV19 and TRBJ2-1, the full variable domain is DGGITQSPKYLFRKEGQNVTLSCEQNLNHDAMYWYRQDPGQGLRLIYYSQIVNDFQKGDIAEGYSVSREKKESFPLTVTSAQKNPTAFYLCASSTSGLAGSSWEQFFGPGTRLTVL.

The gene calls are TRBV30 and TRBJ2-3; D uncertain. Trimming took 0 bases from V and 5 from J, leaving 12 bases between them. The CDR3 length is 14 residues. In germline, CDR1 is GTSNPN, CDR2 SVGIG (reference sequence). CDR3 loop: CAWSVLPSGDTQYF. Written as DNA, the CDR3 is TGTGCCTGGAGTGTATTACCCTCGGGAGATACGCAGTATTTT.

This chain connects TRBV7-3 to TRBJ2-2, with D hard to call. Germline V gene sequence: CDR1 SGHTA, CDR2 FQGTGA. The CDR3 sequence is 16 residues long. V lost 0 bases, J lost 4 bases, and 12 bases lay in between. This CDR3 reads CASSLTSGLSTGELFF. The CDR3 DNA reads as TGTGCCAGCAGCTTAACCTCCGGGTTGTCCACCGGGGAGCTGTTTTTT.

The J gene is TRBJ2-7, the V gene TRBV4-3; D uncertain. The CDR3 runs to 14 residues. Germline CDR1 LGHNA, CDR2 YSLEER. Deletions cut 0 bases from V and 2 bases from J, with 8 bases between. CDR3 sequence reads: CASSQEAGPYEQYF. The CDR3 DNA reads TGCGCCAGCAGCCAAGAGGCAGGTCCCTACGAGCAGTACTTC.

V usage is TRBV20-1 and J usage is TRBJ1-2; TRBD1 matches at 7 bases. This CDR3 has 11 residues. Losses at the gene ends were 5 bases for V and 8 bases for J; bases not matched to a gene: 5. CDR1 and CDR2 (germline): DFQATT, SNEGSKA (reference sequence). The CDR3 protein is CSALTGEGYTF. In DNA, the CDR3 is TGCAGTGCTCTAACAGGGGAGGGCTACACCTTC.

The chain has TRBV27 and TRBJ1-1; D ambiguous. Trimming shortened V by 3 bases and J by 1 base, and 6 bases separated the two germline ends. From germline, CDR1 is MNHEY and CDR2 SMNVEV (reference sequence). CDR3 length equals 13 residues. CDR3 sequence reads: CASSFSGNTEAFF. CDR3 DNA sequence: TGTGCCAGCAGTTTCTCCGGGAACACTGAAGCTTTCTTT.

CDR3 in amino acids: CSVEDQRSNNEQFF. DNA for the CDR3: TGCAGCGTTGAAGATCAGCGGAGCAACAATGAGCAGTTCTTC. The chain links TRBV29-1 to TRBJ2-1; a weak D match, TRBD2 (5 bases). CDR3 length: 14 amino acids. Germline V CDR1 and CDR2: SQVTM, ANQGSEA. V was shortened by 0 bases and J by 5 bases, with 11 bases between the two germline ends.

J is TRBJ2-7 and V is TRBV28; 15 nucleotides match TRBD2. Germline assignment: CDR1 MDHEN and CDR2 SYDVKM. CDR3 size: 17 residues. Trimming took 7 bases from V and 3 from J; bases not matched to a gene: 10. CDR3: CASTEGLAGGPGYEQYF. CDR3 bases: TGTGCCAGCACCGAAGGACTAGCGGGAGGGCCGGGCTACGAGCAGTACTTC.

V and J are TRBV4-3 and TRBJ1-2, with D unclear. This CDR3 spans 13 amino acids. Trimming cost V 3 bases and J 12 bases, with 17 bases left between them. CDR1 is LGHNA and CDR2 is YSLEER in the germline V gene. The CDR3: CASSQERADPHTF. CDR3 DNA sequence: TGCGCCAGCAGCCAGGAGCGGGCTGACCCCCACACCTTC.

This clone has ten or more counts. V usage is TRBV27 and J usage is TRBJ2-1; 7 nucleotides agree with TRBD2. The junction had 6 bases not matched to a gene; V was cut back by 8 bases and J by 8 bases. CDR3 size: 12 residues. Germline assignment: CDR1 MNHEY and CDR2 SMNVEV (reference sequence). The chain's CDR3 is CASGRGFDEQFF. CDR3 nucleotides: TGTGCCAGCGGGAGGGGTTTCGATGAGCAGTTCTTC.

The table lists this clone with a count of one. The chain has TRBV5-4 and TRBJ2-7; 7 bases agree with TRBD1. Losses at the gene ends were 2 bases for V and 1 base for J; bases not matched to a gene: 0. This CDR3 region has 13 residues. Looked up from germline, CDR1 is SGHNT and CDR2 is YYREEE (reference sequence). The CDR3 loop reads CASSLQGSYEQYF. The CDR3 DNA follows: TGTGCCAGCAGCTTACAGGGGTCCTACGAGCAGTACTTC.

This clone was seen just once. The gene calls are TRBV7-6 and TRBJ2-3; TRBD1 is a possible D gene (6 bases). The length of the CDR3 is 12 residues. V was trimmed by 4 bases and J by 6 bases, leaving 8 bases between them. Germline assignment: CDR1 SGHVS and CDR2 FNYEAQ. The CDR3 reads CASSYRADTQYF. CDR3 coding DNA: TGTGCCAGCAGCTACAGGGCGGATACGCAGTATTTT.

The chain carries TRBV18 and TRBJ2-1; TRBD2 might be the D (5 bases). V was clipped by 6 bases and J by 10 bases, with 10 bases between them. This CDR3 is 11 amino acids long. Germline values: CDR1 KGHSH, CDR2 LQKENI. The CDR3 loop reads CASSWGDEQFF. CDR3 bases: TGTGCCAGCTCGTGGGGAGACGAGCAGTTCTTC.

The V call is TRBV5-1, the J call TRBJ2-3, with a weak D call TRBD1 (6 bases). This CDR3 is built from 14 residues. Germline V gene sequence: CDR1 SGHRS, CDR2 YFSETQ. V shed 9 bases and J shed 3 bases, with 17 bases lying between them. In DNA, the CDR3 is TGCGCCACCAGGGGACAATCTGCGACAGATACGCAGTATTTT. Its protein is CATRGQSATDTQYF.

This clone was seen just once. The gene calls are TRBV6-5 and TRBJ1-2; D is undetermined. The CDR3 loop spans 13 amino acids. Germline V gene data show CDR1 as MNHEY and CDR2 as SVGAGI. With 0 bases removed from V and 8 bases from J, the gap between germline ends came to 10 bases. The CDR3 sequence: CASSYSVFGGYTF. CDR3 sequence (DNA): TGTGCCAGCAGTTACTCTGTTTTCGGGGGCTACACCTTC.

Concerning this clone: The junction does not match germline at one end; this may be a read error. The rearrangement joins TRBV29-1 to TRBJ2-1; TRBD1 matches at 9 bases. This CDR3 has 12 residues. From germline, CDR1 is SQVTM and CDR2 ANQGSEA. CDR3 coding DNA: TGCAGCACACAACCTTCCGGGACAGGGCCAATCTTC. It codes for CSTQPSGTGPIF.

This chain connects TRBV7-8 to TRBJ1-3; 7 bases align to TRBD1. This CDR3 is 16 amino acids long. Germline-derived CDR1 and CDR2 are SGHVS and FQNEAQ. V lost 5 bases and J lost 4; bases outside the gene matches: 11. The CDR3 DNA follows: TGTGCCAGCAGCCAAAGGGGACAGAGAGTCGGAAACACCATATATTTT. This sequence encodes CASSQRGQRVGNTIYF.

For this clone: Other DNA variants within this sample encode the same CDR3. The chain uses TRBV5-6 and TRBJ1-1, with D maybe TRBD1 (5 bases). The V end lost 0 bases, the J end lost 5 bases, and 11 bases lay between the germline ends. This CDR3 is 14 amino acids long. The germline CDR1 and CDR2 sequences are SGHDT and YYEEEE. The CDR3: CASSLGGGGTEAFF. CDR3 DNA sequence: TGTGCCAGCAGCTTGGGCGGGGGAGGGACTGAAGCTTTCTTT.

The gene calls are TRBV19 and TRBJ1-5, with TRBD1 matching 12 bases. V lost 5 bases and J lost 6; bases outside the gene matches: 5. Germline CDR1 reads LNHDA; CDR2 reads SQIVND (reference sequence). This CDR3 has 15 residues. DNA of the CDR3: TGTGCCAGTAGTTCCGGGACAGGGGGCGGTCAGCCCCAGCATTTT. Translating gives CASSSGTGGGQPQHF.

The gene calls are TRBV7-3 and TRBJ1-1; D not resolved. CDR1 is SGHTA, CDR2 FQGTGA, per germline. The V end lost 2 bases, the J end lost 0 bases, and 16 bases lay between the germline ends. The CDR3 is 17 residues long. CDR3 protein: CASSLGRVGGVNTEAFF. CDR3 bases: TGTGCCAGCAGCTTAGGGCGGGTAGGTGGTGTGAACACTGAAGCTTTCTTT.

J is TRBJ1-3 and V is TRBV9; D is unclear. CDR1 and CDR2 from the germline V gene are SGDLS and YYNGEE. This CDR3 has 16 residues. The ends were cut back, 0 bases at V and 0 bases at J, with 10 bases in the middle. The CDR3 sequence: CASSVEVGSSGNTIYF. In DNA, the CDR3 is TGTGCCAGCAGCGTAGAGGTAGGGAGCTCTGGAAACACCATATATTTT.

The genes are TRBV9 and TRBJ2-2; tentatively, D is TRBD2 (5 bases). This CDR3 region has 14 residues. Germline V gives CDR1 SGDLS, CDR2 YYNGEE. V lost 4 bases to trimming and J lost 1 base, with 8 bases between them. CDR3 DNA sequence: TGTGCCAGCAGCATCCGGGGGAACACCGGGGAGCTGTTTTTT. It specifies CASSIRGNTGELFF.

This chain joins TRBV30 and TRBJ2-5; TRBD1 matches at 7 bases. CDR3 length: 14 amino acids. Germline V gene sequence: CDR1 GTSNPN, CDR2 SVGIG (reference sequence). V was pared by 6 bases and J by 3 bases, with 10 bases of the junction left unmatched. In DNA form, the CDR3 reads TGTGCCTGCCCTAAGGTGGGACAGAAAGAGACCCAGTACTTC. As protein: CACPKVGQKETQYF.

This clone was detected a few times. The rearrangement joins TRBV6-1 to TRBJ2-1, with 7 nucleotides matching TRBD2. The CDR3 spans 11 residues. Trimming took 8 bases from V and 6 from J; bases not matched to a gene: 1. From germline, CDR1 is MNHNS and CDR2 SASEGT. The DNA of the CDR3 is TGTGCCAGCGGGACTACCAATGAGCAGTTCTTC. It translates to CASGTTNEQFF.